This entry is about one T cell receptor (beta chain). Its target antigen remains unknown. Nothing much larger sits one base from this clone, and base qualities are not available. The V end gives up 6 bases and the J end 6 bases, leaving 6 bases in the junction not matched to a gene. The CDR3 goes from the cysteine to the phenylalanine over 12 residues. CDR3 DNA only is kept here, 36 bases in frame from base 1. CDR1 and CDR2 (GTSNPN, SVGIG) derive from the germline V gene (reference sequence). In total, approximately 690 healthy bone marrow donors made up the cohort. At the time of sampling, every cohort member was nominally healthy, though immune exposures that went unrecorded were likely present. The donor tested CMV seropositive, placing the donor among the approximately 290 seropositive members of the cohort. Each donor provided a peripheral blood sample, and peripheral blood mononuclear cells were used for TCR beta sequencing. Genomic DNA extraction from the blood cell samples was performed with the Qiagen DNeasy Blood Extraction Kit.

The library was obtained by the immunoSEQ multiplex PCR assay. The multiplex PCR relied on a mix of 60 forward primers for TCR Vbeta segments and 13 reverse primers for TCR Jbeta segments. A multiplex PCR assay on genomic DNA amplified the CDR3 region of rearranged TCR beta genes. Amplified TCR beta libraries were sequenced as 87-base-pair reads on the Illumina HiSeq System. The study's own analysis went as follows. A later analysis tallied about 77 million unique TCR beta chains across the 666 repertoires, and around 10 million of those chains were shared by two or more donors. Raw reads were error-corrected and collapsed into unique sequences with a nearest-neighbor algorithm that merged closely related sequences to remove PCR and sequencing errors. Alignment of CDR3 sequences to IMGT reference sequences was used to assign V, D and J gene segments. For a sequence to be retained, at least a six-nucleotide match to both a V gene segment and a J gene segment was required. A rearrangement counted as productive if the CDR3 had no stop codons and remained in frame with V and J, and every other rearrangement counted as non-productive. Following IMGT convention, CDR3 was defined as the stretch from the second conserved V-encoded cysteine up to the conserved J-encoded phenylalanine. In an earlier analysis of some 550 of the donors, sequences lacking an unambiguous match to a single V gene segment were excluded. In an earlier analysis of 587 of the donors, a V segment was called functional when productive rearrangements were above 56.7%, and segregating when the standard deviation between donors exceeded 5%. A statistical classification framework was developed to diagnose cytomegalovirus status using the catalog of TCR beta chain sequences. A later analysis assigned V and J genes by comparing TCR nucleotide sequences with IMGT/GENE-DB human TR gene sequences. A later analysis assigned CDR3 sequences and most-parsimonious VDJ recombination scenarios with the TCRdist pipeline. In a later analysis, each TCR beta chain was defined by its CDR3 amino acid sequence together with its V-gene family, and reads without a unique V-gene family were excluded. To address suspected cross-contamination and a sequencing artifact, a later analysis removed over 500 highly shared, low-generation-probability nucleotide sequences. In a later analysis, a clonal expansion index was calculated for each public chain from normalized within-repertoire ranks of inferred template counts. In a later analysis, generation probabilities were computed with a VDJ recombination model fitted to out-of-frame rearrangements, and the resulting probabilities were checked against IGoR. Hypergeometric tests were used in a later analysis to score TCR-TCR, TCR-HLA and TCR-CMV co-occurrence, with a repertoire-size bias correction applied to the TCR pairs. To estimate false discovery rates, a later analysis permuted the HLA or CMV assignments 20 times. In a later analysis, co-occurring TCRs were grouped with DBSCAN, and TCRdist sequence similarity was added when clustering was performed within HLA-allele-positive subsets. Repertoires with fewer than 30,000 or more than 120,000 public chains, plus five repertoires with anomalous nucleotide sharing, were excluded from co-occurrence clustering. TCRdb took this table from immuneACCESS and kept in-frame rearrangements with V and J called. Such tables lack part of the clones; where checked against another copy, unresolved V genes explain under half of the gap, and the rest is unexplained. Clonal size and the V and J genes are those of that table, whereas D and trimming came from the DNA. The sample table shows 150,000 to 180,000 clones, and around 82% are seen once. Around 6% of the sample belongs to the ten largest clones.

These data belong to a study of cytomegalovirus exposure and HLA in healthy donors (dated by TCRdb to the late 2010s). Describing the broader study: According to an earlier analysis of several hundred of the donors, 200 million or so T cells yielded 95 million to 140 million unique TCR beta sequences and approximately 300 Gb of sequence data. An early release covering over 500 HLA-typed donors comprised around 300 gigabases of sequencing data and 85 million to 100 million unique TCR sequences. Of the 398 genotyped donors, approximately 83% fell in the genetic ancestry cluster associated with self-reported Caucasian donors. The study aimed to test whether cataloging public T cell receptors could reveal signatures of past pathogen exposure. The study profiled the T cell repertoires of hundreds of subjects by immunosequencing and related them to cytomegalovirus serostatus. Besides the first cohort of under 700 subjects, a separate validation cohort made up of over 95 different subjects was used. To predict cytomegalovirus infection status, the study brought together high-throughput TCR immunosequencing, statistical association of individual TCRs with disease status, and machine learning. To study patterns of TCR occurrence, a later analysis re-analyzed previously published TCR beta repertoires from 666 donors and added high-resolution HLA genotyping. Rather than drawing on any new phenotypic data, the later analysis identified candidate immune exposures from TCR beta sequences and the way those sequences occurred across donors. An earlier analysis of 500 to 750 of the donors applied high-throughput TCR beta sequencing to assess whether each TCR beta V gene segment acted as functional or pseudogenic. Donor age, sex, ethnicity and CMV serostatus were compiled together with the repertoire data. In a later genetic analysis, genome-wide SNP genotypes for about 55% of the roughly 700 donors were used, and that subset was treated as a discovery cohort. Every discovery cohort repertoire had been produced on one sequencing platform. Class I and class II HLA loci were covered by the typing at four-digit resolution. The number of typed donors differed by locus: about 620-640 for A, B, C, DRB1 and DQB1; about 520 for DQA1; about 600 for DPA1; and 400 to 480 for DPB1. Because of strong linkage in the cohort, roughly five DR-DQ haplotypes were treated as single units for association and clustering. On average, roughly 250,000 unique TCR beta nucleotide sequences were sequenced per donor among roughly 430 genotyped donors of the cohort, with roughly 18% of those sequences being non-productive.

The study at large found these results: In a later genetic analysis, fewer N-insertions in productive TCRs were reported among donors in an Asian-associated ancestry cluster than the approximately 710-donor mean. Some IMGT-functional V segments, including TRBV6-2 and TRBV6-3, could not be told apart with the 87-base-pair reads, so those segments were excluded. Strong co-occurrence of HLA alleles, especially DR and DQ, made assigning TCR associations to individual alleles difficult. In both the original and validation cohorts, the classifier was reported to diagnose cytomegalovirus status with high specificity and sensitivity. A further reported finding was that TCR beta sequences accurately predicted the HLA-A and HLA-B alleles for most subjects in the first cohort. In a later analysis, HLA-associated TCR beta chains were found to be more clonally expanded and to have lower generation probabilities than equally common non-associated chains. In a later analysis, the rate of TCR association differed among HLA loci, with DRB1 alleles having the most associated TCRs and HLA-C alleles having the fewest. Several of the top co-occurrence clusters appeared to be linked to parvovirus B19, influenza, CMV and Epstein-Barr virus, according to a later analysis. In vitro tests confirmed that three of the cytomegalovirus-associated TCR beta chains recognize cytomegalovirus antigens. Most TCR sequences were seen in very few donors, while some public TCRs were found in many individuals. This cohort had only TCR beta chains sequenced, and the lack of alpha or paired-chain data limited which features could be detected. It was suggested by the authors that the approach could potentially be generalized to other disease states and immunological phenotypes. Presence/absence analyses assumed roughly uniform sequencing depth across donors, an assumption that may not hold. In a later genetic analysis, a missense DCLRE1C variant was associated with V-gene and J-gene trimming of TCR beta chains, and the association was replicated in an independent cohort. Specific HLA alleles were associated with about 17,000 TCR beta sequences at a false discovery rate of 0.05 in a later analysis. Because counts were too low, seventeen rarely observed V segments, including chromosome 9 orphons, were left out of the earlier analysis of 500 to 750 of the donors. Broadly in line with IMGT annotations, most TCR beta V segments showed up in productive rearrangements about 87% or about 30% of the time in an earlier analysis of 450 to 750 of the donors. The study gave a list of 150 to 200 TCR beta chains associated with cytomegalovirus. Linkage disequilibrium might explain the correlated functional status among segregating V segments, but an unknown experimental factor could not be ruled out. HLA typing was unavailable for some donors at each locus, so association tests used only the typed subset. Most CMV-associated TCR beta chains appeared to be HLA-restricted in a later analysis, and the HLA associations seemed to be driven largely by CMV exposure. For the cohort, immune exposure information was limited to CMV serostatus. A group of highly shared sequence variants was considered likely to be a technical artifact of the sequencing pipeline.

The sample taken for sequencing was PBMCs. The rearranged segments are TRBV30 and TRBJ2-7; the junction holds 9 bases that match TRBD2. The sequence came from a middle-aged woman in good health and CMV-seropositive. The nucleotides are TGTGCCTGTCATGTAGCGGGAGTCGAGCAGTACTTC. Its translation is CACHVAGVEQYF.